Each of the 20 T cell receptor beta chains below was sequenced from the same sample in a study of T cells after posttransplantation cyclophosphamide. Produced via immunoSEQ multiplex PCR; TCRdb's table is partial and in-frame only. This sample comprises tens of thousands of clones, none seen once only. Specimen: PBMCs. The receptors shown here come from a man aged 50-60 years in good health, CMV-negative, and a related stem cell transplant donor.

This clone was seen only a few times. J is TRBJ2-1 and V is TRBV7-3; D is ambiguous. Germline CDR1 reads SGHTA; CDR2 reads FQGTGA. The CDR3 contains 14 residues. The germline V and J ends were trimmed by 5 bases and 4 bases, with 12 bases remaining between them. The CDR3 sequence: CASSPQATYNEQFF. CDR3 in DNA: TGTGCCAGCAGCCCCCAGGCAACATACAATGAGCAGTTCTTC. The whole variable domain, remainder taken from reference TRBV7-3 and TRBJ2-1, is GAGVSQTPSNKVTEKGKYVELRCDPISGHTALYWYRQSLGQGPEFLIYFQGTGAADDSGLPNDRFFAVRPEGSVSTLKIQRTERGDSAVYLCASSPQATYNEQFFGPGTRLTVL.

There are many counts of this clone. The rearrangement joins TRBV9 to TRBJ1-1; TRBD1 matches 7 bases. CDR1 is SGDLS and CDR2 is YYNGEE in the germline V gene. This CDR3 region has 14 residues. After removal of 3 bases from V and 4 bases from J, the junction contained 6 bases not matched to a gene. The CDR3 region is CASSALTGSTEAFF. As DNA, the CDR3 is TGTGCCAGCAGCGCCCTGACAGGGTCCACTGAAGCTTTCTTT.

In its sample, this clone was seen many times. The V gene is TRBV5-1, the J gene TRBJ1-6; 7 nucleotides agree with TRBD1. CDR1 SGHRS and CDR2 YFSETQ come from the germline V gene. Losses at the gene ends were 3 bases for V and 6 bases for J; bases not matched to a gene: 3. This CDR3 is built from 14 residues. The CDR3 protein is CASSSTGTNSPLHF. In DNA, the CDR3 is TGCGCCAGCAGCTCGACAGGGACTAATTCACCCCTCCACTTT.

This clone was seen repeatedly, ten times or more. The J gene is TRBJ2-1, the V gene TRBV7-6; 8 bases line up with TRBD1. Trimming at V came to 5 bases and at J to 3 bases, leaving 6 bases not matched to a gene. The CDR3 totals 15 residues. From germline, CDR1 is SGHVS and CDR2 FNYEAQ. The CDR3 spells CASSPDRADYNEQFF. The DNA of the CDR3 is TGTGCCAGCAGCCCGGACAGGGCGGACTACAATGAGCAGTTCTTC.

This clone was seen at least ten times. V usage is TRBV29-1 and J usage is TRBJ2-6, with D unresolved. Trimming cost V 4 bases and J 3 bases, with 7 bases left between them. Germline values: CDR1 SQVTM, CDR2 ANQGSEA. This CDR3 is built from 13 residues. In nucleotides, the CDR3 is TGCAGCGTTGTTCGCAGTGGGGCCAACGTCCTGACTTTC. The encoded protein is CSVVRSGANVLTF.

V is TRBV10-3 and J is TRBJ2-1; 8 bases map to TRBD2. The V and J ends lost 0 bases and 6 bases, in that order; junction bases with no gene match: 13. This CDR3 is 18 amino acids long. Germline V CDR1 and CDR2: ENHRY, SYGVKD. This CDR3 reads CAISESGSGGLVGNEQFF. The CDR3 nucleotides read TGTGCCATCAGTGAGTCGGGGAGCGGGGGCCTTGTTGGCAATGAGCAGTTCTTC.

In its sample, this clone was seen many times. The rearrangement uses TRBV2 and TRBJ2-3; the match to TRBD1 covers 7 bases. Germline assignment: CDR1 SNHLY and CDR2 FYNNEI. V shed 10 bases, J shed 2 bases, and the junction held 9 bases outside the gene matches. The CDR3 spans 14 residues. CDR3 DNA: TGTGCCAACATCCGGGACAGTTCCACAGATACGCAGTATTTT. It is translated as CANIRDSSTDTQYF. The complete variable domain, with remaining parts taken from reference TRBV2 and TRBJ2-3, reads EPEVTQTPSHQVTQMGQEVILRCVPISNHLYFYWYRQILGQKVEFLVSFYNNEISEKSEIFDDQFSVERPDGSNFTLKIRSTKLEDSAMYFCANIRDSSTDTQYFGPGTRLTVL.

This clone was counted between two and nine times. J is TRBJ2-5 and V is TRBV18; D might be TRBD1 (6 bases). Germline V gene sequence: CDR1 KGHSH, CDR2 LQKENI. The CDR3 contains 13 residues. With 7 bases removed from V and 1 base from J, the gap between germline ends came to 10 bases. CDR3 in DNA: TGTGCCAGCTTTTCAGGGGTCCAAGAGACCCAGTACTTC. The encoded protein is CASFSGVQETQYF.

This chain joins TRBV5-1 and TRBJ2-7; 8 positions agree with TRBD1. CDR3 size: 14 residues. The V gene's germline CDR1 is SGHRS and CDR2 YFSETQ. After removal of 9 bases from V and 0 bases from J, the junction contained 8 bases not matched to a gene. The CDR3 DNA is TGCGCCACCCGGACAGGGACAAGCTCCTACGAGCAGTACTTC. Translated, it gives CATRTGTSSYEQYF. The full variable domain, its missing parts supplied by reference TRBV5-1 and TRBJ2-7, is KAGVTQTPRYLIKTRGQQVTLSCSPISGHRSVSWYQQTPGQGLQFLFEYFSETQRNKGNFPGRFSGRQFSNSRSEMNVSTLELGDSALYLCATRTGTSSYEQYFGPGTRLTVT.

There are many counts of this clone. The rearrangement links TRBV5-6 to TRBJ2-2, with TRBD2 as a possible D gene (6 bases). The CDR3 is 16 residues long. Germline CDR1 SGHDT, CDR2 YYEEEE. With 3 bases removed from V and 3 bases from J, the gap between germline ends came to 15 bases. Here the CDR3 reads CASSWGPGSDTGELFF. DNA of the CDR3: TGTGCCAGCAGCTGGGGCCCCGGGAGCGACACCGGGGAGCTGTTTTTT.

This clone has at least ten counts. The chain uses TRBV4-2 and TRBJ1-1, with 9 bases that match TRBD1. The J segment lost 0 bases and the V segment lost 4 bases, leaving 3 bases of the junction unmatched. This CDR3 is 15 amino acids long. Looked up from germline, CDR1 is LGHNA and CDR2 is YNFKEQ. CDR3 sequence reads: CASSPGQGMNTEAFF. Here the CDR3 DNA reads TGTGCCAGCAGCCCGGGACAGGGAATGAACACTGAAGCTTTCTTT.

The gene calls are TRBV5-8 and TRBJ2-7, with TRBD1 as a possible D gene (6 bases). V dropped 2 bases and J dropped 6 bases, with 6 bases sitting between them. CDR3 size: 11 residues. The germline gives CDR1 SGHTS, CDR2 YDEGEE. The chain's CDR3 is CASSLGGEQYF. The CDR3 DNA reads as TGTGCCAGCAGCTTAGGGGGCGAGCAGTACTTC.

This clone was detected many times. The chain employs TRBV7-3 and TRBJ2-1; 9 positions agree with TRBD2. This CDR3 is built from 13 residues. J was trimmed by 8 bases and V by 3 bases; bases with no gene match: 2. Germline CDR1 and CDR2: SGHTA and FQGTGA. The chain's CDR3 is CASSFAGGDEQFF. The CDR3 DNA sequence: TGTGCCAGCAGCTTCGCGGGGGGGGATGAGCAGTTCTTC.

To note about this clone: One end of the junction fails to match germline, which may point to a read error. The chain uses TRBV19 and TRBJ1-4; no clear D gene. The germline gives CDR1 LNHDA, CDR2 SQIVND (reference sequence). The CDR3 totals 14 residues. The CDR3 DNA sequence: TGTGCCAGTAGAGCGGGGTCAGCTAATGAAAAACTGTCTTTT. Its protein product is CASRAGSANEKLSF.

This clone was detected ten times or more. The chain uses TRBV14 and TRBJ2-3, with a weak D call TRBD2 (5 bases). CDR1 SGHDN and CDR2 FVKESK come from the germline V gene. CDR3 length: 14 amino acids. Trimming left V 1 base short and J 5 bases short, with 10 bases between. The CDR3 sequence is CASSQGIRGDTQYF. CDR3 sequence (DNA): TGTGCCAGCAGCCAAGGGATACGGGGAGATACGCAGTATTTT.

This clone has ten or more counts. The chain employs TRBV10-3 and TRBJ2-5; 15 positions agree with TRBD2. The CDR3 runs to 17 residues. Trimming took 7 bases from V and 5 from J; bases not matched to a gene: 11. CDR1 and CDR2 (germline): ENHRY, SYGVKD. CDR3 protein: CAIKPGLAGGRMETQYF. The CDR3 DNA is TGTGCCATCAAACCCGGACTAGCGGGAGGGAGGATGGAGACCCAGTACTTC.

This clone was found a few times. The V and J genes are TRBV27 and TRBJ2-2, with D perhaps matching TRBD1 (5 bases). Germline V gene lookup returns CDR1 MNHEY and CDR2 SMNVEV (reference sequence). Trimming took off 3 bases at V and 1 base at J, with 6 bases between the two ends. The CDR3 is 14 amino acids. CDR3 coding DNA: TGTGCCAGCAGTTTTGACAGGAACACCGGGGAGCTGTTTTTT. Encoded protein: CASSFDRNTGELFF.

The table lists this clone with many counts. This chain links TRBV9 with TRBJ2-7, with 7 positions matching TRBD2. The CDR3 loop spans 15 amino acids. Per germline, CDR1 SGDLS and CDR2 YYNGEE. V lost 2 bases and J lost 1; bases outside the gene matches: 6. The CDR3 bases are TGTGCCAGCAGCGTGAGCGGGACCGCTTCCTACGAGCAGTACTTC. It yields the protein CASSVSGTASYEQYF.

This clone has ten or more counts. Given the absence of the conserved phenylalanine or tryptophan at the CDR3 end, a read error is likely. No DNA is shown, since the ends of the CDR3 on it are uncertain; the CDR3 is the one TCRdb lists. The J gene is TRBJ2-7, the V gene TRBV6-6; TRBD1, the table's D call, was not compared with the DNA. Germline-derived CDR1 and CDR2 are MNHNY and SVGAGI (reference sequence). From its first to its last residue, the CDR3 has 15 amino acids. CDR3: CASSYSLRDRQSPPL.

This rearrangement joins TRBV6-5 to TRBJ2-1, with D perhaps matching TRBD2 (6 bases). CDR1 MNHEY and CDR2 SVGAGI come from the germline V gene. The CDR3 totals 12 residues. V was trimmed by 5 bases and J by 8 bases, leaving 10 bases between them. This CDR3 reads CASSPRGYEQFF. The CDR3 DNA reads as TGTGCCAGCAGTCCCCGGGGGTATGAGCAGTTCTTC.